Reported below is one T cell receptor beta chain. This entry comes from a study of blood T cell repertoires in COVID-19. Overall study context: Some COVID-19 samples were acute and others convalescent; all came from the United States, Italy and Spain.

As processed by the authors: Amplification of reference gene primers was used by the study to estimate nucleated cell counts. Clones were sequenced by immunoSEQ multiplex PCR, and TCRdb holds only the in-frame ones, with some missing. The V and J calls and clone size were taken over from that table, and D and trimming were inferred from the DNA. Among about 400,000 clones listed, roughly 86% were seen once. The CDR3 is 16 residues long. The V and J ends lost 3 bases and 1 base respectively, with 13 bases between them. Germline assignment: CDR1 LNHDA and CDR2 SQIVND (reference sequence). Sequencing input: peripheral blood. The receptor's source is a human donor in a cohort sampled during active COVID-19. This rearrangement joins TRBV19 to TRBJ2-4; TRBD1 might be the D (5 bases). The CDR3 reads CASSIYPPGAKNIQYF. CDR3 coding DNA: TGTGCCAGTAGTATTTACCCCCCAGGGGCCAAAAACATTCAGTACTTC.